This is a list of T cell receptor beta chains from one sample in a study of blood T cell repertoires in COVID-19. TCRdb keeps only in-frame clones here, not all; method: immunoSEQ multiplex PCR. The table records roughly 250,000 clones, approximately 87% of them present only once. Sequences were obtained from peripheral blood. The receptors here all came from a woman aged 45-59 years with acute or convalescent COVID-19. Each CDR3 is given with its conserved first and last residue. D genes are given only for firm matches. A row's size may be missing; if present it is once, few, many or a size class.

- | - | TRBJ2-2 | TRBV4-1 | CASSQPGTDTGELFF | TGCGCCAGCAGCCAGCCGGGTACCGACACCGGGGAGCTGTTTTTT
once | TRBD1 | TRBJ2-3 | TRBV9 | CASSVTGQGIADTQYF | TGTGCCAGCAGCGTTACCGGACAGGGGATCGCAGATACGCAGTATTTT
once | TRBD1 | TRBJ2-7 | TRBV18 | CASSRGTGHYYEQYF | TGTGCCAGCTCCCGGGGGACAGGTCACTACTACGAGCAGTACTTC
- | TRBD2 | TRBJ2-5 | TRBV16 | CASSQGVMTSGQETQYF | TGTGCCAGCAGCCAAGGGGTAATGACTAGCGGACAAGAGACCCAGTACTTC
- | - | TRBJ2-3 | TRBV5-1 | CASRFRLASSTDTQYF | TGCGCCAGCAGGTTCCGATTAGCTTCTAGCACAGATACGCAGTATTTT
- | TRBD1 | TRBJ1-1 | TRBV27 | CASSRRVAPGQGNTEAFF | TGTGCCAGCAGCCGGCGAGTAGCGCCGGGACAGGGGAACACTGAAGCTTTCTTT
- | - | TRBJ2-3 | TRBV7-3 | CASSPNQDTQYF | TGTGCCAGCAGTCCAAATCAAGATACGCAGTATTTT
few | - | TRBJ2-1 | TRBV7-9 | CASSPPPRSPSYNEQFF | TGTGCCAGCAGTCCACCCCCCCGGAGTCCTTCCTACAATGAGCAGTTCTTC
- | - | TRBJ1-4 | TRBV27 | CASSLMGLLGNEKLFF | TGTGCCAGCAGTTTAATGGGCCTCCTTGGTAATGAAAAACTGTTTTTT
few | TRBD2 | TRBJ2-1 | TRBV19 | CASSMIAGDNEQFF | TGTGCCAGTAGTATGATAGCGGGGGACAATGAGCAGTTCTTC
- | TRBD1 | TRBJ1-5 | TRBV6-2/TRBV6-3 | CASSPSTGGHQPQHF | TGTGCCAGCAGCCCATCTACAGGGGGCCATCAGCCCCAGCATTTT
- | - | TRBJ1-2 | TRBV7-9 | CASSLSGGNYGYTF | TGTGCCAGCAGCTTATCCGGCGGTAACTATGGCTACACCTTC
- | - | TRBJ2-1 | TRBV6-5 | CASSYSRGLSYNEQFF | TGTGCCAGCAGTTACTCTCGCGGGCTCTCCTACAATGAGCAGTTCTTC
- | TRBD1 | TRBJ1-5 | TRBV5-1 | CASSEQGADQPQHF | TGCGCCAGCAGCGAACAGGGGGCCGATCAGCCCCAGCATTTT
- | TRBD1 | TRBJ1-1 | TRBV28 | CASRLTGGWAEAFF | TGTGCCAGCAGGTTAACAGGGGGCTGGGCTGAAGCTTTCTTT
- | TRBD2 | TRBJ2-7 | TRBV27 | CASWQGLATRRQYF | TGTGCCAGCTGGCAGGGACTAGCGACGAGACGGCAGTACTTC
- | TRBD2 | TRBJ2-7 | TRBV6-2/TRBV6-3 | CASSLRGQGLAGLNTYEQYF | TGTGCCAGCAGCCTACGAGGCCAGGGACTAGCGGGGTTAAATACCTACGAGCAGTACTTC
- | TRBD1 | TRBJ1-2 | TRBV28 | CASRGTGTGGLGYTF | TGTGCCAGCAGGGGAACCGGGACAGGGGGACTTGGCTACACCTTC
- | TRBD1 | TRBJ1-1 | TRBV29-1 | CSSMDRGDTEAFF | TGCAGCTCTATGGACAGGGGAGACACTGAAGCTTTCTTT
- | - | TRBJ1-1 | TRBV29-1 | CSVQASTEAFF | TGCAGCGTACAGGCGAGCACTGAAGCTTTCTTT
- | TRBD1 | TRBJ2-5 | TRBV6-1 | CASSEPRQGHF | TGTGCCAGCAGTGAACCGCGACAGGGGCACTTC
- | TRBD2 | TRBJ2-7 | TRBV28 | CASTLGTSGSEQYF | TGTGCCAGCACCCTCGGGACTAGCGGGAGCGAGCAGTACTTC
- | - | TRBJ2-3 | TRBV21-1 | CASSKGTSGRDTDTQYF | TGTGCCAGCAGCAAAGGGACTAGCGGGAGAGACACAGATACGCAGTATTTT
- | TRBD2 | TRBJ2-2 | TRBV7-3 | CASSTSGSNTGELFF | TGTGCCAGCAGCACTAGCGGGAGTAACACCGGGGAGCTGTTTTTT
- | - | TRBJ1-1 | TRBV29-1 | CSVHRSGSNTEAFF | TGCAGCGTCCACCGCTCAGGGTCGAACACTGAAGCTTTCTTT
- | TRBD1 | TRBJ2-7 | TRBV5-4 | CASSRTGYEQYF | TGTGCCAGCAGCCGGACAGGCTACGAGCAGTACTTC